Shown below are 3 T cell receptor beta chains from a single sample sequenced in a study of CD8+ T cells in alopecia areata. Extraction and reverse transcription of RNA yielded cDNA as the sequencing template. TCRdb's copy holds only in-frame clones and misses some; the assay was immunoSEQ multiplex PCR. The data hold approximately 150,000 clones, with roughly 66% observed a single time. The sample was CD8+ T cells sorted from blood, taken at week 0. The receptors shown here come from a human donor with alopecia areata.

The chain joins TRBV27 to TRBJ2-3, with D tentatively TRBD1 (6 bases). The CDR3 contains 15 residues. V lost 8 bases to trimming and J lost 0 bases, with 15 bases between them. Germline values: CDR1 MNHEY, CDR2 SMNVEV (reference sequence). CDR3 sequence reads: CASVGTTTSTDTQYF. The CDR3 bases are TGTGCCAGCGTTGGGACAACCACAAGCACAGATACGCAGTATTTT.

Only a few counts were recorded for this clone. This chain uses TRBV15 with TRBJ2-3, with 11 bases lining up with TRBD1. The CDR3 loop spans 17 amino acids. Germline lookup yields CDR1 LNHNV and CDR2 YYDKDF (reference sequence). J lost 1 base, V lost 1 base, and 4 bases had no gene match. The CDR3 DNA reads TGTGCCACCAGCAGAGCCGGGACAGGGGGACGCACAGATACGCAGTATTTT. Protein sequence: CATSRAGTGGRTDTQYF.

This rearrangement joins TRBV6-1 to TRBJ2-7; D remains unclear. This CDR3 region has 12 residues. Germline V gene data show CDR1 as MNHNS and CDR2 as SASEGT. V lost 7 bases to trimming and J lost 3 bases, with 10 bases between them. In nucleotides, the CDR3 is TGTGCCAGCACAACCGCCTACTACGAGCAGTACTTC. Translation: CASTTAYYEQYF.